The 27 T cell receptor beta chains below were found in one sample sequenced in a study of naive and memory T cell subsets. Amplification of ligated cDNA took four PCR rounds with SP2 and nested alpha and beta constant primers. TCRdb reprocessed the 5' RACE reads via MiXCR and lists one record per CDR3 protein. Among 55,000 to 70,000 distinct CDR3 sequences, 7.2% were seen once, and the ten largest hold 9.7%. An oligonucleotide containing a UMI was ligated to the 3' end of TCR cDNA. The receptors stem from a male donor in good health.

The V gene is TRBV6-1, the J gene TRBJ2-5, with 9 bases identical to TRBD2. This CDR3 is 17 amino acids long. CDR1 and CDR2 (germline): MNHNS, SASEGT. With 4 bases clipped from V and 2 bases from J, the junction kept 11 bases outside the gene matches. The CDR3 here is CASSGNPGLAIQETQYF. The CDR3 region has the DNA TGTGCCAGCAGTGGAAATCCGGGACTAGCCATACAAGAGACCCAGTACTTC.

This clonotype appeared a few times. The chain has TRBV20-1 and TRBJ1-2; D is unclear. Germline-derived CDR1 and CDR2 are DFQATT and SNEGSKA (reference sequence). The CDR3 length is 10 residues. V was cut by 6 bases and J by 8 bases, with 10 bases left in between. Here the CDR3 DNA reads TGCAGTGCCCAAGCGGGCGGCTACACCTTC. Its protein product is CSAQAGGYTF.

There are many counts of this clonotype. The chain carries TRBV5-1 and TRBJ1-2; D is uncertain. Trimming stripped 0 bases from V and 2 bases from J, with 8 bases between. CDR1 and CDR2 from the germline V gene are SGHRS and YFSETQ. This CDR3 comprises 14 residues. CDR3 region: CASSLEAENYGYTF. The CDR3 nucleotides are TGCGCCAGCAGCTTGGAGGCCGAGAACTATGGCTACACCTTC.

The chain is built from TRBV19 and TRBJ2-1, with 7 bases lining up with TRBD2. Germline values: CDR1 LNHDA, CDR2 SQIVND (reference sequence). CDR3 length: 14 amino acids. The V gene end was trimmed by 3 bases and the J gene end by 3 bases; junction bases not matched to a gene: 2. The CDR3 DNA sequence: TGTGCCAGTAGTATTGGGGGGGACTACAATGAGCAGTTCTTC. Its protein product is CASSIGGDYNEQFF.

A few counts support this clonotype. V is TRBV6-1 and J is TRBJ2-2; D possibly corresponds to TRBD1 (5 bases). Germline loops: CDR1 MNHNS, CDR2 SASEGT. The CDR3 spans 14 residues. The V and J ends lost 2 bases and 6 bases respectively, with 10 bases between them. The CDR3 bases are TGTGCCAGCAGTGAACAGGGAAGGGCCGGGGAGCTGTTTTTT. Amino acids: CASSEQGRAGELFF.

Ten or more counts support this clonotype. J is TRBJ1-1 and V is TRBV29-1; D is unclear. Germline V gene sequence: CDR1 SQVTM, CDR2 ANQGSEA. The ends were cut back, 2 bases at V and 1 base at J, with 8 bases in the middle. The CDR3 spans 13 residues. The CDR3 reads CSVEKGSNTEAFF. Written as DNA, the CDR3 is TGCAGCGTTGAAAAAGGTTCGAACACTGAAGCTTTCTTT.

This clonotype was recorded many times. The J gene is TRBJ1-2, the V gene TRBV7-9, with D maybe TRBD1 (6 bases). V shed 2 bases and J shed 3 bases, with 13 bases lying between them. Germline loops: CDR1 SEHNR, CDR2 FQNEAQ (reference sequence). The CDR3 length is 15 residues. This CDR3 reads CASSLTGQLDYGYTF. CDR3 nucleotides: TGTGCCAGCAGCTTAACGGGACAATTAGACTATGGCTACACCTTC. Full variable domain (rest looked up from reference TRBV7-9 and TRBJ1-2): DTGVSQNPRHKITKRGQNVTFRCDPISEHNRLYWYRQTLGQGPEFLTYFQNEAQLEKSRLLSDRFSAERPKGSFSTLEIQRTEQGDSAMYLCASSLTGQLDYGYTFGSGTRLTVV.

The gene calls are TRBV7-2 and TRBJ2-7, with D perhaps assigned TRBD1 or TRBD2 (5 bases each). CDR3 length equals 11 residues. Germline V CDR1 and CDR2: SGHTA, FQGNSA. CDR3 bases: TGTCCCCCCCGGGACGTCAAATGGCAGTACTTC. Amino acid sequence: CPPRDVKWQYF.

This clonotype occurred many times. This chain connects TRBV7-9 to TRBJ2-2; D not resolved. Looked up from germline, CDR1 is SEHNR and CDR2 is FQNEAQ (reference sequence). The V end was cut by 1 base, the J end by 4 bases, with 4 bases between. This CDR3 spans 13 amino acids. CDR3 sequence reads: CASSLDPTGELFF. Written as DNA, the CDR3 is TGTGCCAGCAGCTTAGATCCCACCGGGGAGCTGTTTTTT.

J is TRBJ2-1 and V is TRBV6-5; 7 nucleotides align to TRBD1. Germline CDR1 is MNHEY and CDR2 is SVGAGI. The V segment lost 0 bases and the J segment 7 bases; nucleotides outside the gene matches: 9. The CDR3 covers 16 residues. Written as DNA, the CDR3 is TGTGCCAGCAGTTACTCCCCGGGACAGAGTGTTAATGAGCAGTTCTTC. Translating it yields CASSYSPGQSVNEQFF.

The table lists this clonotype with a few counts. This rearrangement joins TRBV7-9 to TRBJ2-7; the D gene is possibly TRBD1 (6 bases). Trimming left V 5 bases short and J 2 bases short, with 19 bases between. Germline-derived CDR1 and CDR2 are SEHNR and FQNEAQ (reference sequence). The CDR3 sequence is 16 residues long. The CDR3 DNA sequence: TGTGCCAGCAGCATCGGGACAAACCTTTACCCCTACGAGCAGTACTTC. This translates into CASSIGTNLYPYEQYF.

In its sample, this clonotype was seen many times. This chain uses TRBV6-5 with TRBJ1-1; no clear D gene. This CDR3 has 14 amino acids. The V gene lost 6 bases and the J gene lost 0 bases, with 11 bases spanning the gap. Germline CDR1 and CDR2: MNHEY and SVGAGI. The CDR3 DNA is TGTGCCAGCAGCCAGGTCCTTATGAACACTGAAGCTTTCTTT. Encoded protein: CASSQVLMNTEAFF.

There are many counts of this clonotype. The CDR3 region is CSARDRGIAQYF. The CDR3 bases are TGCAGTGCTCGGGACAGGGGGATTGCGCAGTACTTC. The V and J genes are TRBV20-1 and TRBJ2-7; 11 bases agree with TRBD1. CDR3 length: 12 residues. Germline loops: CDR1 DFQATT, CDR2 SNEGSKA (reference sequence). J lost 9 bases, V lost 5 bases, and 6 bases had no gene match.

This clonotype was detected ten times or more. The V call is TRBV5-1, the J call TRBJ1-4; D is ambiguous. The germline gives CDR1 SGHRS, CDR2 YFSETQ. Trimming pared 3 bases from V and 1 base from J, leaving 13 bases between. The CDR3 length is 16 residues. CDR3 in amino acids: CASSSQGGGTNEKLFF. The CDR3 DNA is TGCGCCAGCAGCTCCCAAGGTGGCGGAACTAATGAAAAACTGTTTTTT.

This clonotype was found many times. CDR3 bases: TGTGCCAGCAGTTTAGATTTAGCCAAAAACATTCAGTACTTC. This translates into CASSLDLAKNIQYF. The chain employs TRBV12-3 or TRBV12-4 and TRBJ2-4; D not resolved. V gave up 1 base and J gave up 0 bases, with 4 bases separating them. The CDR3 length is 14 residues.

This clonotype was detected ten times or more. V and J are TRBV6-1 and TRBJ1-2; 7 nucleotides match TRBD1. The CDR3 length is 14 residues. V shed 7 bases, J shed 10 bases, and the junction held 15 bases outside the gene matches. From germline, CDR1 is MNHNS and CDR2 SASEGT. The CDR3 is CASKSRQGGVDYTF. In DNA, the CDR3 is TGTGCCAGCAAATCCAGACAGGGAGGGGTAGACTACACCTTC.

In this sample, this clonotype turned up many times. This chain connects TRBV5-1 to TRBJ2-7; TRBD2 matches 10 bases. CDR1 and CDR2 from the germline V gene are SGHRS and YFSETQ. The CDR3 consists of 17 residues. V gave up 0 bases and J gave up 4 bases; unmatched junction bases: 10. The CDR3 here is CASSLVVSGRRAYEQYF. DNA for the CDR3: TGCGCCAGCAGCTTGGTGGTTAGCGGGAGGAGGGCGTACGAGCAGTACTTC.

V gene TRBV6-5 combines with J gene TRBJ2-5; 10 bases fit TRBD2. This CDR3 is 16 amino acids long. The trim removed 6 bases at V and 5 bases at J, leaving 12 bases unmatched. The V gene's germline CDR1 is MNHEY and CDR2 SVGAGI. The DNA of the CDR3 is TGTGCCAGCAGAGGACTAGCGGCCACTAAGGCTGAGACCCAGTACTTC. Translation gives CASRGLAATKAETQYF.

This clonotype showed up many times. The genes are TRBV19 and TRBJ2-5; weak D call: TRBD1 (5 bases). Trimming cost V 3 bases and J 6 bases, with 17 bases left between them. The germline V gene encodes CDR1 LNHDA and CDR2 SQIVND (reference sequence). CDR3 size: 15 residues. The CDR3 DNA is TGTGCCAGTAGTATCATGCGGCAGGGCAGGAAGACCCAGTACTTC. This translates into CASSIMRQGRKTQYF. The entire variable domain, with the rest obtained from reference TRBV19 and TRBJ2-5, is as follows: DGGITQSPKYLFRKEGQNVTLSCEQNLNHDAMYWYRQDPGQGLRLIYYSQIVNDFQKGDIAEGYSVSREKKESFPLTVTSAQKNPTAFYLCASSIMRQGRKTQYFGPGTRLLVL.

This clonotype was seen a few times. The rearrangement uses TRBV29-1 and TRBJ2-2; TRBD1 aligns across 7 bases. The trim removed 6 bases at V and 2 bases at J, leaving 6 bases unmatched. Germline CDR1 reads SQVTM; CDR2 reads ANQGSEA. The CDR3 sequence is 14 residues long. This chain's CDR3 is CSVTGNPNTGELFF. CDR3 nucleotides: TGCAGCGTGACAGGGAATCCCAACACCGGGGAGCTGTTTTTT.

This clonotype showed up just a few times. The gene calls are TRBV29-1 and TRBJ1-5; no clear D. This CDR3 contains 15 residues. The V end was cut by 6 bases, the J end by 8 bases, with 23 bases between. CDR1 and CDR2 from the germline V gene are SQVTM and ANQGSEA. The CDR3 sequence: CSVRYSQTAGEPQHF. The CDR3 nucleotides are TGCAGCGTCAGATATAGTCAGACGGCCGGGGAGCCCCAGCATTTT.

V is TRBV12-3 or TRBV12-4 and J is TRBJ1-5; TRBD1 aligns across 7 bases. This CDR3 is 17 amino acids long. Trimming cost V 3 bases and J 6 bases; bases outside gene matches: 14. This chain's CDR3 is CASSLVPPGGGGQPQHF. DNA of the CDR3: TGTGCCAGCAGTTTGGTGCCCCCAGGGGGAGGCGGTCAGCCCCAGCATTTT.

This sequence joins TRBV6-5 and TRBJ1-6; 9 nucleotides line up with TRBD1. Trimming cost V 2 bases and J 10 bases; bases outside gene matches: 0. The CDR3 covers 13 residues. Germline values: CDR1 MNHEY, CDR2 SVGAGI. CDR3 in amino acids: CASSYGTGSPLHF. DNA of the CDR3: TGTGCCAGCAGTTACGGGACAGGGTCACCCCTCCACTTT.

This clonotype was detected only a few times. V and J are TRBV20-1 and TRBJ2-7; the D gene is possibly TRBD2 (6 bases). Per the germline V gene, CDR1 is DFQATT and CDR2 is SNEGSKA (reference sequence). The V and J ends lost 1 base and 12 bases respectively, with 25 bases between them. CDR3 length: 15 residues. CDR3 loop: CSARGFYDGDFGPYF. The CDR3 DNA is TGCAGTGCTAGAGGATTCTACGACGGGGACTTCGGTCCGTACTTC.

The genes are TRBV19 and TRBJ1-6; the match to TRBD1 covers 8 bases. The CDR3 totals 13 residues. CDR1 is LNHDA, CDR2 SQIVND, per germline (reference sequence). V dropped 8 bases and J dropped 10; count of bases not matched to a gene: 7. The CDR3 DNA follows: TGTGCCAGTCGGACAGGGAGAGGGTCACCCCTCCACTTT. This encodes CASRTGRGSPLHF.

The sample holds many counts of this clonotype. The chain has TRBV4-2 and TRBJ2-3; no clear D. Germline CDR1 is LGHNA and CDR2 is YNFKEQ. This CDR3 is built from 14 residues. Trimming took off 1 base at V and 2 bases at J, with 7 bases between the two ends. CDR3 residues: CASSQGISTDTQYF. The CDR3, as DNA: TGTGCCAGCAGCCAAGGAATCTCCACAGATACGCAGTATTTT.

As concerns this clonotype: No conserved phenylalanine or tryptophan ends this CDR3, so it is likely a read error. The genes are TRBV29-1 and TRBJ1-2; possible D gene TRBD1, 5 bases. CDR1 is SQVTM and CDR2 is ANQGSEA in the germline V gene. The CDR3 loop spans 14 amino acids. V gave up 8 bases and J gave up 0 bases, with 16 bases separating them. In DNA, the CDR3 is TGCAGCCTCAACGCCGAGACAGCTAACTATGGCTACACCCTC. Translation gives CSLNAETANYGYTL.